This T cell receptor (beta chain) was documented in a study of technical replicates of blood from a handful of donors. Repertoires were generated with immunoSEQ multiplex PCR, while TCRdb's copy carries only in-frame clones and drops some. The repertoire includes approximately 99,000 clones, about 96% of them detected once, and roughly 0.19% sits in the top ten. With 4 bases clipped from V and 7 bases from J, the junction kept 7 bases outside the gene matches. This CDR3 has 15 amino acids. Germline values: CDR1 SGHDN, CDR2 FVKESK. Sequenced material: T cells isolated from PBMCs. The sequence derives from a human donor in good health. The chain uses TRBV14 and TRBJ1-4; TRBD1 agrees at 9 bases. The CDR3 nucleotides are TGTGCCAGCAGCCCCAGGTTGGACAGGGGTGAAAAACTGTTTTTT. Protein sequence: CASSPRLDRGEKLFF.